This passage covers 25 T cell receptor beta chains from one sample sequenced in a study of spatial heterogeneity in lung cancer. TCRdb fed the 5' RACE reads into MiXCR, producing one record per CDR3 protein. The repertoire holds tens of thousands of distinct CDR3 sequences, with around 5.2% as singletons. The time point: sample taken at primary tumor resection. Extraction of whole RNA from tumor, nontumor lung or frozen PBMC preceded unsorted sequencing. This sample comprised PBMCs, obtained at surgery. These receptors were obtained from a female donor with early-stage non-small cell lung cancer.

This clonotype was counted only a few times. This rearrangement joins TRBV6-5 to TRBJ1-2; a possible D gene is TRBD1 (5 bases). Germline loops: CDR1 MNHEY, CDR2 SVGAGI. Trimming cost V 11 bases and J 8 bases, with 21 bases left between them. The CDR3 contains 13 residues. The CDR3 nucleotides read TGTGCCGCCCGGGCGGCAGGGCCGCGGGGCTACACCTTC. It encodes CAARAAGPRGYTF.

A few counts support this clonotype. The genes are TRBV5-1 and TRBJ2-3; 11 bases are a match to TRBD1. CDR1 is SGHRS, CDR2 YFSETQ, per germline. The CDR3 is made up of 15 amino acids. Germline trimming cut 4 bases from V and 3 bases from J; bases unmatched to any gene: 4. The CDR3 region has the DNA TGCGCCAGCAGCAGGACAGGGGGCTCTACAGATACGCAGTATTTT. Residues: CASSRTGGSTDTQYF.

CDR3 region: CASSQEESASTSTIYF. The CDR3 DNA reads TGTGCCAGCAGCCAAGAGGAATCGGCATCAACGTCCACCATATATTTT. The rearrangement joins TRBV3-1 to TRBJ1-3; D gene ambiguous. Germline V gives CDR1 LGHDT, CDR2 YNNKEL (reference sequence). The length of the CDR3 is 16 residues. V shed 0 bases and J shed 9 bases, with 18 bases lying between them.

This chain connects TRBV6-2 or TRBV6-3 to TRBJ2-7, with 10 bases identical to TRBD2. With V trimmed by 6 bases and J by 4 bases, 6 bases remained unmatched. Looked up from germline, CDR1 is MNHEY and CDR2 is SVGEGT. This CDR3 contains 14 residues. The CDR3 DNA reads TGTGCCAGCAGCCTAGCGGGGGAAATTTACGAGCAGTACTTC. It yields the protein CASSLAGEIYEQYF.

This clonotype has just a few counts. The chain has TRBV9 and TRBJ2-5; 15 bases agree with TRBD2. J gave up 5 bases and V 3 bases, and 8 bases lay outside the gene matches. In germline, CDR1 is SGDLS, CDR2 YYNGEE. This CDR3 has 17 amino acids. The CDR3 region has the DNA TGTGCCAGCAGCGGCGGACTAGCGGGGGGGCCCGACGAGACCCAGTACTTC. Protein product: CASSGGLAGGPDETQYF. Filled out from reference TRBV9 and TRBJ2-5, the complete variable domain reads DSGVTQTPKHLITATGQRVTLRCSPRSGDLSVYWYQQSLDQGLQFLIQYYNGEERAKGNILERFSAQQFPDLHSELNLSSLELGDSALYFCASSGGLAGGPDETQYFGPGTRLLVL.

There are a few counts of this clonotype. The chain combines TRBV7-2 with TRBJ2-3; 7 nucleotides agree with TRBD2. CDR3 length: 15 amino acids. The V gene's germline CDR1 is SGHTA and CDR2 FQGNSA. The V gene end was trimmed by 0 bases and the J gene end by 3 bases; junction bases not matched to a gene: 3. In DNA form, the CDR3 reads TGTGCCAGCAGCTTAGCGGGGGGGATAACAGATACGCAGTATTTT. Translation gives CASSLAGGITDTQYF.

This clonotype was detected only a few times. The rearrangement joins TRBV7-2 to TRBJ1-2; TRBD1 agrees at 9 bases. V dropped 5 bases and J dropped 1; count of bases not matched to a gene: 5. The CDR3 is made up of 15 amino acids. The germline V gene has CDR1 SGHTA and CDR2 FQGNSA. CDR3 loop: CASSPGQGNNYGYTF. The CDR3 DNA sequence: TGTGCCAGCAGCCCTGGACAGGGGAATAACTATGGCTACACCTTC.

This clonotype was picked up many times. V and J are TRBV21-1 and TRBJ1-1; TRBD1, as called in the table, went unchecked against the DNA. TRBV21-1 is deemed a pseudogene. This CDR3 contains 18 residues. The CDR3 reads CASSNPGTGPDSGTEAFF. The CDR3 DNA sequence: TGTGCCAGCAGCAACCCGGGGACAGGGCCAGACTCCGGCACTGAAGCTTTCTTT.

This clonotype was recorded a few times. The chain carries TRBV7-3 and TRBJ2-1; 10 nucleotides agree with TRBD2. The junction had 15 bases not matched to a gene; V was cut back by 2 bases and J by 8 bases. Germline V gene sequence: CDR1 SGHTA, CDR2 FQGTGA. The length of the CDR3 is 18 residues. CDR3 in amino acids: CASSLQPSLAGVYHEQFF. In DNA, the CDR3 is TGTGCCAGCAGCTTACAACCCTCCCTAGCGGGGGTTTACCATGAGCAGTTCTTC.

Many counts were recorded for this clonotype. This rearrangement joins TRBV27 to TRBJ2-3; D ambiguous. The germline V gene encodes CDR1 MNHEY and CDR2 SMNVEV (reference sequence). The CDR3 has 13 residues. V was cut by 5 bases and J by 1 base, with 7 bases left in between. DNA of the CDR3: TGTGCCAGCAGTGACGCGGGCACAGATACGCAGTATTTT. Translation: CASSDAGTDTQYF.

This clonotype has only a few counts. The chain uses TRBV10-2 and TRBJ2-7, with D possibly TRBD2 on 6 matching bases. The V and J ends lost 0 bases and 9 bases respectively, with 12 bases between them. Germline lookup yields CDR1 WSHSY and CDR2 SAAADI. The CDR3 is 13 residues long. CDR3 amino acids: CASSESEGTGQYF. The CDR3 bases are TGCGCCAGCAGTGAGTCTGAGGGGACTGGGCAGTACTTC.

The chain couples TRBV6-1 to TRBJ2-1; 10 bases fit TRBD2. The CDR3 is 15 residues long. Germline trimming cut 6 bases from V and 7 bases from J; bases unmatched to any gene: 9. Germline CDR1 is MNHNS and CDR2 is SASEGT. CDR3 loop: CASSPGTSVSNEQFF. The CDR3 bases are TGTGCCAGCAGCCCCGGGACTAGCGTAAGTAATGAGCAGTTCTTC.

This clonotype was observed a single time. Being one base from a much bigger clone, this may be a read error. CDR3 sequence reads: CASSLVALRKQFF. The CDR3 region has the DNA TGTGCCAGCAGCTTAGTAGCGCTCCGGAAGCAGTTCTTC. The chain carries TRBV11-2 and TRBJ2-1, with D maybe TRBD2 (5 bases). The CDR3 is 13 amino acids. In germline, CDR1 is SGHAT, CDR2 FQNNGV. V was shortened by 1 base and J by 11 bases, with 12 bases between the two germline ends.

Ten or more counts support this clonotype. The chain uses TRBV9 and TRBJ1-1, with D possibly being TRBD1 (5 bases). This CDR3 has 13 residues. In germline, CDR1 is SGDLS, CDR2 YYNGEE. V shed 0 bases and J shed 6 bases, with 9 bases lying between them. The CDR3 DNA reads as TGTGCCAGCAGCGTAGCAGGGACCTCTGAAGCTTTCTTT. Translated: CASSVAGTSEAFF.

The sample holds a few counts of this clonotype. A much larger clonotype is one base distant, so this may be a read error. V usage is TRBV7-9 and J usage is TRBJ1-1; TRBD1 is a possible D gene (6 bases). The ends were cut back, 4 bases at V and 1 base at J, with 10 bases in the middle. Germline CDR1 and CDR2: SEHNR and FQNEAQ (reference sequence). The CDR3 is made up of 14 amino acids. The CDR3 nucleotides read TGTGCCAGCAGCTACCCGGGACAGAACACTGAAGCTTTCTTT. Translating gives CASSYPGQNTEAFF.

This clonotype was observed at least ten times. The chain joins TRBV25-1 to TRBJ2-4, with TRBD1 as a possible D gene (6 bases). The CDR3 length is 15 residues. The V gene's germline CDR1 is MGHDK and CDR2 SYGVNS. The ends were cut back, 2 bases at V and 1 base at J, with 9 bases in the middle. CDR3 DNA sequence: TGTGCCAGCAGTGAACCGAGGGGGGCCAAAAACATTCAGTACTTC. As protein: CASSEPRGAKNIQYF.

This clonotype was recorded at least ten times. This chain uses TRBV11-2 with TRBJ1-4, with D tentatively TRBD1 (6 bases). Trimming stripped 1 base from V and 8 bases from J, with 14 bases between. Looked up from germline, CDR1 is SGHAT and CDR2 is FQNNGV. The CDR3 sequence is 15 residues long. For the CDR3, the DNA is TGTGCCAGCAGCTTAGGGGACATGGCTGGGGAAAAACTGTTTTTT. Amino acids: CASSLGDMAGEKLFF.

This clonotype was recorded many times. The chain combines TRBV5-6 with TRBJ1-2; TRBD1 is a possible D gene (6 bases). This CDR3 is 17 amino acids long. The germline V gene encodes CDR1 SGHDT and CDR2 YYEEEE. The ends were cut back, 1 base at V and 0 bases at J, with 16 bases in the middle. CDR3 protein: CASSLIRGRRANYGYTF. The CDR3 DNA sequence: TGTGCCAGCAGCTTGATCAGGGGTCGGCGGGCTAACTATGGCTACACCTTC.

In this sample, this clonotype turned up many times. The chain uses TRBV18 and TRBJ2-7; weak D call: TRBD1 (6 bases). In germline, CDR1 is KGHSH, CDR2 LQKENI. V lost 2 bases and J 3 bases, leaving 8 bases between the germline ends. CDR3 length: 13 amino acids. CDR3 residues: CASSPKQGYEQYF. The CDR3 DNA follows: TGTGCCAGCTCACCAAAACAGGGCTACGAGCAGTACTTC. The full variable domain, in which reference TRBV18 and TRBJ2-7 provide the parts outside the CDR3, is NAGVMQNPRHLVRRRGQEARLRCSPMKGHSHVYWYRQLPEEGLKFMVYLQKENIIDESGMPKERFSAEFPKEGPSILRIQQVVRGDSAAYFCASSPKQGYEQYFGPGTRLTVT.

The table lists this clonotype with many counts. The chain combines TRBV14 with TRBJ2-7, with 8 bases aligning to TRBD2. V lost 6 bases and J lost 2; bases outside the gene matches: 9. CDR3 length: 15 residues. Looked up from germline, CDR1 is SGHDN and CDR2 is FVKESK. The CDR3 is CASRDTSGSTYEQYF. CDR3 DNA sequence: TGTGCCAGCAGGGACACTAGCGGAAGTACCTACGAGCAGTACTTC.

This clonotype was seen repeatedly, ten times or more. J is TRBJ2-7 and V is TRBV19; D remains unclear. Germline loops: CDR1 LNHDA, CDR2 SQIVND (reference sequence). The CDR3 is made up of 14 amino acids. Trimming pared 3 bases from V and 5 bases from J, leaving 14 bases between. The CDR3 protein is CASSMSLRADEQYF. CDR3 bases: TGTGCCAGTAGTATGTCGCTTCGAGCCGACGAGCAGTACTTC.

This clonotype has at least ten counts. CDR3 sequence (DNA): TGTGCCAGCAGCTCTTATAGCGGGGGGAGCGGGAAGACCCAGTACTTC. This translates into CASSSYSGGSGKTQYF. This chain connects TRBV11-2 to TRBJ2-5; 10 bases are a match to TRBD2. The trim removed 4 bases at V and 6 bases at J, leaving 11 bases unmatched. The germline gives CDR1 SGHAT, CDR2 FQNNGV. This CDR3 comprises 16 residues.

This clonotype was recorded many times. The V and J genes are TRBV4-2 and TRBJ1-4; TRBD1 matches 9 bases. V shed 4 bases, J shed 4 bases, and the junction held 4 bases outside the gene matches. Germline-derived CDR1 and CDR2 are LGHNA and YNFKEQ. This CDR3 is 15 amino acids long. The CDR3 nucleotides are TGTGCCAGCAGCCCAGAGGACAGGGGTAATGAAAAACTGTTTTTT. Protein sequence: CASSPEDRGNEKLFF.

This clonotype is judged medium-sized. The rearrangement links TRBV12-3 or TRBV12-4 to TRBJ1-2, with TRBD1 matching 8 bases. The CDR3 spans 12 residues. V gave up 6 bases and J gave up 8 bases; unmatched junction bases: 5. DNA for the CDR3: TGTGCCAGCAGCACGACAGGGGACGGCTACACCTTC. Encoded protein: CASSTTGDGYTF.

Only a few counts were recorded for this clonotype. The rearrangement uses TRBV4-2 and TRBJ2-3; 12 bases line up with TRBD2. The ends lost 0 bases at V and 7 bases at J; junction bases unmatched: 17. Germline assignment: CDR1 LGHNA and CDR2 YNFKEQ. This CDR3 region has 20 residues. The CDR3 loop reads CASSQEGPNSGLAGRNTQYF. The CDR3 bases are TGTGCCAGCAGCCAAGAAGGCCCGAATTCCGGACTAGCGGGGAGAAATACGCAGTATTTT.